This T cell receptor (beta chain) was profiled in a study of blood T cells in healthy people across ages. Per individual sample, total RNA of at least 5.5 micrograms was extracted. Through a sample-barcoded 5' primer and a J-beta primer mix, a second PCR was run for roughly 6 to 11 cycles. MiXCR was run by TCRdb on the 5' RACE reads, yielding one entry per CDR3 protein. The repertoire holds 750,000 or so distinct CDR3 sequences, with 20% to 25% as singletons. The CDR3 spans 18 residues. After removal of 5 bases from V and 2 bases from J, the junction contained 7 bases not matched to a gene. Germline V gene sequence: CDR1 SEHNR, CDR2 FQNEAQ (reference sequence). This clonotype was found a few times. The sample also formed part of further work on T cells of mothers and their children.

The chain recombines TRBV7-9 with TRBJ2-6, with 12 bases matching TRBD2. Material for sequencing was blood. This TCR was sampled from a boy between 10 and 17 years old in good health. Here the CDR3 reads CASSTTSGGPPGANVLTF. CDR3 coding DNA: TGTGCCAGCAGCACGACTAGCGGGGGCCCGCCTGGGGCCAACGTCCTGACTTTC.